One T cell receptor beta chain is described in this entry. As originally analysed: Nucleated cell number was recorded as an estimate derived from reference gene primer amplification. Clones were sequenced by immunoSEQ multiplex PCR, and TCRdb holds only the in-frame ones, with some missing. V and J calls and clone size are copied from that table; D and trimming were computed from the DNA. This table has 300,000 to 400,000 clones, roughly 88% appearing once. Participants were aged roughly 18 to 89 years, lived in around 25 US areas, and enrolled virtually. Germline CDR1 reads SGDLS; CDR2 reads YYNGEE. This CDR3 contains 14 residues. V lost 0 bases and J lost 0, with 6 bases in between. The data were taken from a study of blood T cell repertoires in COVID-19. Study summary: Samples taken during acute and convalescent COVID-19 were collected in the United States, Italy and Spain.

Sequenced input: PBMCs or T cells enriched from blood (not recorded which). The chain employs TRBV9 and TRBJ1-1; D is unresolved. The receptor was derived from a woman in her 30s with acute COVID-19. The CDR3 sequence is CASSVGPMNTEAFF. The CDR3 DNA reads TGTGCCAGCAGCGTAGGTCCCATGAACACTGAAGCTTTCTTT.